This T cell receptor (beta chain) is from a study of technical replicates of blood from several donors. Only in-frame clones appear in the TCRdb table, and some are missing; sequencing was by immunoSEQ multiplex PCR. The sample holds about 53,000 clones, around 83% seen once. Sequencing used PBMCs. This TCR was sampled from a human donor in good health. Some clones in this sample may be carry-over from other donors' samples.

In DNA form, the CDR3 reads TGTGCCAGCAGTGACAATACAGAGTTCGATAGCAATCAGCCCCAGCATTTT. It yields the protein CASSDNTEFDSNQPQHF. The V and J genes are TRBV6-4 and TRBJ1-5; D call uncertain. This CDR3 is built from 17 residues. The germline V gene has CDR1 MRHNA and CDR2 SNTAGT. V lost 2 bases, J lost 0 bases, and 14 bases lay in between.